The subject of this entry is one T cell receptor beta chain. Its antigen is not identified. The TCR beta library used iRepertoire HTBI primers with Arm-PCR amplification of CDR3. TCRdb processed the multiplex PCR reads anew with MiXCR; each CDR3 protein has one entry. The table has approximately 690,000 distinct CDR3 sequences, about 32% seen once. The data are from a study of regulatory T cells in long-lasting Graves disease. Time point reported: persistent/refractory GD, antithyroid drugs over 5 years with positive TRAb. With RNA extracted from PBMCs as input, the TCR library was made. The study, taken as a whole, reports: Results may be inaccurate due to the small sample size. Whereas new patients shared 870 or so public clonotypes, persistent patients shared more, at 2,741.

Germline V CDR1 and CDR2: MNHGY, SVAAGI. With 2 bases removed from V and 4 bases from J, the gap between germline ends came to 12 bases. The CDR3 is made up of 14 amino acids. This clonotype was sampled from a female donor with Graves disease. The sequenced sample was peripheral blood mononuclear cells (PBMCs), obtained when the disease was refractory, from a patient treated with antithyroid drugs. The rearrangement uses TRBV6-9 and TRBJ2-7; a weak D match, TRBD1 (5 bases). CDR3 DNA sequence: TGTGCCAGCAGTTATCGAGTCCCAGGGTACGAGCAGTACTTC. This translates into CASSYRVPGYEQYF.